This TCR beta chain was obtained from a study of cytomegalovirus exposure and HLA in healthy donors (dated by TCRdb to about 2017). For the study in its entirety: An earlier analysis of roughly 610 of the donors reported 276 Gb of sequence data and 95 million to 130 million unique TCR beta sequences obtained from around 190 million T cells. A later analysis re-examined previously published TCR beta repertoires from just over 650 donors and added high-resolution HLA genotyping to investigate patterns of TCR occurrence. The study aimed to test whether signatures of past pathogen exposure could be identified by cataloging public T cell receptors. All discovery cohort repertoires had been generated on a single sequencing platform. Along with the roughly 700-subject first cohort, a separate validation cohort of about 110 different subjects was used. Roughly 300 gigabases of sequencing data and around 88 million unique TCR sequences made up an early release that covered several hundred HLA-typed donors. Both class I and class II loci were covered by HLA typing, at four-digit resolution. In an earlier analysis of 500 to 650 of the donors, high-throughput TCR beta sequencing was used to judge whether each TCR beta V gene segment behaved as functional or pseudogenic. In the later analysis, no new phenotypic data were used to find candidate immune exposures; instead, reliance was placed on TCR beta sequences and their occurrence across donors. A later genetic analysis used genome-wide SNP genotypes for 398 of the 666 donors, treating that subset as a discovery cohort. Because of strong linkage in the cohort, 4 to 6 DR-DQ haplotypes were treated as single units for association and clustering. Typing coverage varied by locus: about 620-630 donors for A, B, C, DRB1 and DQB1; under 550 for DQA1; approximately 570 for DPA1; approximately 470 for DPB1. The genetic ancestry cluster associated with self-reported Caucasian donors included about 84% of the 398 genotyped donors. High-throughput TCR immunosequencing, statistical association of individual TCRs with disease status, and machine learning were combined to predict cytomegalovirus infection status. Donor age, sex, ethnicity and CMV serostatus were compiled alongside the repertoire data. On average, 235,054 unique TCR beta nucleotide sequences were sequenced per donor among some 430 genotyped donors of the cohort, with 15% to 20% of those sequences being non-productive. The study used immunosequencing to profile the T cell repertoires of 670 or so subjects and linked those repertoires to cytomegalovirus serostatus.

General findings and caveats noted by the study authors: Compared with the approximately 720-donor mean, donors in an Asian-associated ancestry cluster had fewer N-insertions in productive TCRs, according to a later genetic analysis. Across donors, most TCR sequences were observed very rarely, whereas some public TCRs were present in many individuals. The presence/absence analyses assumed that sequencing depth was roughly uniform across donors, and that assumption may not be true. CMV serostatus was the only immune exposure information available for the cohort. In vitro tests confirmed that a few of the cytomegalovirus-associated TCR beta chains recognize cytomegalovirus antigens. Linkage disequilibrium might explain the correlated functional status among segregating V segments, but an unknown experimental factor could not be excluded. The authors suggested that the approach could potentially be extended to other disease states and immunological phenotypes. In a later analysis, HLA-associated TCR beta chains were found to be more clonally expanded and to have lower generation probabilities than equally common non-associated chains. When HLA alleles, especially DR and DQ, strongly co-occurred, TCR associations were difficult to assign to individual alleles. In a later analysis, several top co-occurrence clusters were reported to appear linked to parvovirus B19, influenza, CMV and Epstein-Barr virus. According to a later analysis, most CMV-associated TCR beta chains appeared to be HLA-restricted, and the HLA associations seemed to be driven largely by CMV exposure. A further reported finding was that TCR beta sequences accurately predicted the HLA-A and HLA-B alleles for most subjects in the first cohort. HLA typing was unavailable for some donors at each locus, so association tests used only the typed subset. In a later genetic analysis, a missense DCLRE1C variant was associated with V-gene and J-gene trimming of TCR beta chains, and the association was replicated in an independent cohort. In an earlier analysis of more than 450 of the donors, most TCR beta V segments were observed in productive rearrangements about 90% or about 30% of the time, broadly matching IMGT annotations. A later analysis associated 15,000 or so TCR beta sequences with specific HLA alleles at a false discovery rate of 0.05. Because counts were too low, about 17 rarely observed V segments, including chromosome 9 orphons, were excluded from the earlier analysis of fewer than 650 of the donors. A total of 150 or so TCR beta chains were listed by the study as associated with cytomegalovirus. The classifier was reported to diagnose cytomegalovirus status with high specificity and sensitivity in both the original and validation cohorts. Because the 87-base-pair reads could not distinguish some IMGT-functional V segments, including TRBV6-2 and TRBV6-3, those segments were excluded. A cluster of highly shared sequence variants was judged likely to be a technical artifact of the sequencing pipeline. A later analysis found that TCR association rates varied across HLA loci, with DRB1 alleles showing the most associated TCRs and HLA-C alleles the fewest. Only TCR beta chains were sequenced in this cohort, and the absence of alpha or paired-chain data limited detectable features.

The library relied on the immunoSEQ multiplex PCR assay. For the multiplex PCR, a mixture combining 60 forward primers for TCR Vbeta segments and 13 reverse primers for TCR Jbeta segments was used. The CDR3 region of rearranged TCR beta genes was amplified from genomic DNA with a multiplex PCR assay. On the Illumina HiSeq System, the amplified TCR beta libraries were sequenced as 87-base-pair reads. In the authors' own workflow: In a later analysis, approximately 74 million unique TCR beta chains were counted across the approximately 640 repertoires, and roughly 11 million of these chains were shared by at least two donors. Raw reads were error-corrected and collapsed into unique sequences with a nearest-neighbor algorithm that merged closely related sequences to remove PCR and sequencing errors. V, D and J gene segments were assigned by aligning CDR3 sequences to IMGT reference sequences. Each retained sequence needed at least a six-nucleotide match to both a V gene segment and a J gene segment. A rearrangement was called productive if the CDR3 had no stop codons and remained in frame with V and J, and every other rearrangement was called non-productive. CDR3 was defined according to IMGT convention as the region running from the second conserved V-encoded cysteine to the conserved J-encoded phenylalanine. Sequences without an unambiguous match to a single V gene segment were excluded from the earlier analysis of a few hundred of the donors. An earlier analysis of approximately 590 of the donors called V segments functional above 56.7% productive rearrangements and segregating when the between-donor standard deviation exceeded 5%. To diagnose cytomegalovirus status from the catalog of TCR beta chain sequences, a statistical classification framework was built. In a later analysis, TCR nucleotide sequences were compared against IMGT/GENE-DB human TR gene sequences so that V and J genes could be assigned. In a later analysis, CDR3 sequences and most-parsimonious VDJ recombination scenarios were assigned using the TCRdist pipeline. In a later analysis, each TCR beta chain was defined by its CDR3 amino acid sequence together with its V-gene family, and reads lacking a unique V-gene family were excluded. A later analysis removed several hundred highly shared, low-generation-probability nucleotide sequences to deal with suspected cross-contamination and a sequencing artifact. In a later analysis, a clonal expansion index for each public chain was calculated from normalized within-repertoire ranks of inferred template counts. In a later analysis, generation probabilities were computed using a VDJ recombination model fitted to out-of-frame rearrangements, and the results were checked against IGoR. Hypergeometric tests were used in a later analysis to score TCR-TCR, TCR-HLA and TCR-CMV co-occurrence, with a repertoire-size bias correction applied to the TCR pairs. False discovery rates were estimated in a later analysis by permuting HLA or CMV assignments 20 times. A later analysis grouped co-occurring TCRs with DBSCAN, adding TCRdist sequence similarity when clustering within HLA-allele-positive subsets. Repertoires with fewer than 30,000 or more than 120,000 public chains were left out of co-occurrence clustering, as were five repertoires with anomalous nucleotide sharing. TCRdb limited this immuneACCESS table to in-frame rearrangements with V and J called. A share of clones is missing; checked studies link under half to unresolved V genes, and the rest is unexplained. The V and J calls and the clone size are those of that table, but D and trimming were determined from the DNA. In this sample the table shows about 140,000 clones, 76% of which occur a single time. Around 3% of the sample comes from the top ten.

The CDR3 numbers 13 residues from cysteine through phenylalanine. Only CDR3 DNA remains: 39 bases, in frame from the first base. V is pruned by 6 bases and J by 4 bases, leaving 7 bases of the junction without a gene match. CDR1 and CDR2 are drawn from the germline V gene (reference sequence): GTSNPN, SVGIG. The cohort comprised fewer than 750 healthy bone marrow donors. Cohort members were all nominally healthy when sampled, although unrecorded immune exposures were likely present. The donor was CMV seronegative and belonged to the group of 352 seronegative cohort members. A peripheral blood sample was collected from each donor, and TCR beta sequencing was performed on peripheral blood mononuclear cells. Genomic DNA extraction from the blood cell samples was performed with the Qiagen DNeasy Blood Extraction Kit. About this clone itself: It has no known antigen specificity. The sample holds no much larger clone one base away, and base qualities are not on file.

The sequenced material came from PBMCs. The sequence came from a man between 40 and 49 years old in good health and CMV-seronegative. The sequence is built from TRBV30 and TRBJ2-7; TRBD1 lines up with 9 middle nucleotides. The sequenced DNA: TGTGCCTGTGCCGGGACAGGGATTTACGAGCAGTACTTC. Its protein reads: CACAGTGIYEQYF.